What follows are 27 T cell receptor beta chains derived from one specimen sequenced in a study of brain metastases from non-small cell lung cancer. The assay was immunoSEQ multiplex PCR, and TCRdb's table has in-frame clones only and misses some. The sample carries 4,000 or so clones, 86% recorded once. Specimen: primary lung tumor tissue. The receptors originated from a donor over 35 with non-small cell lung cancer.

This chain uses TRBV19 with TRBJ2-5; D ambiguous. Trimming left V 6 bases short and J 5 bases short, with 13 bases between. The CDR3 covers 13 residues. Germline CDR1 and CDR2: LNHDA and SQIVND (reference sequence). The CDR3 DNA reads TGTGCCAGTAGACATACGATGGCGGAGACCCAGTACTTC. Translated, it gives CASRHTMAETQYF.

The chain combines TRBV2 with TRBJ1-4, with D uncertain. CDR3 length: 13 amino acids. The ends were cut back, 5 bases at V and 8 bases at J, with 12 bases in the middle. CDR1 SNHLY and CDR2 FYNNEI come from the germline V gene. For the CDR3, the DNA is TGTGCCAGCAGTAGGGCACCGGGGGAAAAACTGTTTTTT. This codes for CASSRAPGEKLFF.

The chain combines TRBV2 with TRBJ2-1, with 7 bases that match TRBD2. The CDR3 loop spans 14 amino acids. Germline V gives CDR1 SNHLY, CDR2 FYNNEI. After removal of 8 bases from V and 0 bases from J, the junction contained 4 bases not matched to a gene. CDR3 nucleotides: TGTGCCAGCGGAGCGGGGCCCTCCTACAATGAGCAGTTCTTC. It yields the protein CASGAGPSYNEQFF. The entire variable domain, with the rest obtained from reference TRBV2 and TRBJ2-1, is as follows: EPEVTQTPSHQVTQMGQEVILRCVPISNHLYFYWYRQILGQKVEFLVSFYNNEISEKSEIFDDQFSVERPDGSNFTLKIRSTKLEDSAMYFCASGAGPSYNEQFFGPGTRLTVL.

The chain combines TRBV6-5 with TRBJ1-1; D not resolved. Trimming cost V 7 bases and J 3 bases, with 15 bases left between them. The length of the CDR3 is 14 residues. Germline V lookup: CDR1 MNHEY, CDR2 SVGAGI. In DNA, the CDR3 is TGTGCCAGCATGCCTGACCGGACGCACACTGAAGCTTTCTTT. Protein: CASMPDRTHTEAFF.

The chain is built from TRBV13 and TRBJ1-1; a possible D gene is TRBD1 (6 bases). Germline CDR1 reads PRHDT; CDR2 reads FYEKMQ (reference sequence). V lost 5 bases and J 5 bases, leaving 9 bases between the germline ends. The CDR3 consists of 12 residues. CDR3 sequence: CASSLQGTEAFF. The CDR3 bases are TGTGCCAGCAGCCTACAGGGAACTGAAGCTTTCTTT.

V and J are TRBV6-5 and TRBJ1-2; D remains ambiguous. The CDR3 has 12 amino acids. Germline-derived CDR1 and CDR2 are MNHEY and SVGAGI. Trimming took 6 bases from V and 5 from J, leaving 10 bases between them. For the CDR3, the DNA is TGTGCCAGCAGGGCCCCTACTTATGGCTACACCTTC. Translation: CASRAPTYGYTF.

Remarks on this clone: Other DNA sequences in the sample encode the same CDR3. This rearrangement joins TRBV6-5 to TRBJ1-6; weak D call: TRBD1 (6 bases). CDR1 MNHEY and CDR2 SVGAGI come from the germline V gene. Trimming left V 6 bases short and J 6 bases short, with 12 bases between. This CDR3 comprises 14 residues. DNA for the CDR3: TGTGCCAGCAGACTGGACAGCCTTAATTCACCCCTCCACTTT. This gives the protein CASRLDSLNSPLHF.

Written as DNA, the CDR3 is TGTGCCAGCAGCTTACCCCTAGCTAACTATGGCTACACCTTC. Amino acid sequence: CASSLPLANYGYTF. The rearrangement uses TRBV7-9 and TRBJ1-2; D gene uncertain. The CDR3 consists of 14 residues. Germline V gives CDR1 SEHNR, CDR2 FQNEAQ (reference sequence). Trimming shortened V by 2 bases and J by 0 bases, and 7 bases separated the two germline ends.

This chain connects TRBV14 to TRBJ2-1; the D gene is possibly TRBD1 (5 bases). The CDR3 contains 15 residues. V shed 0 bases and J shed 3 bases, with 9 bases lying between them. Germline V gene lookup returns CDR1 SGHDN and CDR2 FVKESK. The CDR3 nucleotides are TGTGCCAGCAGCCAAGATGCAGGGCGCTACAATGAGCAGTTCTTC. As protein: CASSQDAGRYNEQFF.

The chain links TRBV9 to TRBJ2-7; D is possibly TRBD2 (6 bases). CDR1 is SGDLS and CDR2 is YYNGEE in the germline V gene. This CDR3 comprises 14 residues. With 4 bases removed from V and 2 bases from J, the gap between germline ends came to 13 bases. For the CDR3, the DNA is TGTGCCAGCAGCCCGCGGGACTTTACCTACGAGCAGTACTTC. It codes for CASSPRDFTYEQYF.

This chain joins TRBV30 and TRBJ1-1; D is possibly TRBD1 (6 bases). The length of the CDR3 is 12 residues. V shed 4 bases and J shed 6 bases, with 12 bases lying between them. Looked up from germline, CDR1 is GTSNPN and CDR2 is SVGIG (reference sequence). CDR3 in DNA: TGTGCCTGGACAGGGGTAGGGGCTGAAGCTTTCTTT. Protein: CAWTGVGAEAFF.

The rearrangement joins TRBV12-3 or TRBV12-4 to TRBJ2-5; possible D gene TRBD1, 5 bases. The CDR3 extends over 13 amino acids. Trimming removed 3 bases from V and 2 bases from J, with 7 bases in between. DNA of the CDR3: TGTGCCAGCAGTTTTGACAGTCAAGAGACCCAGTACTTC. Its protein product is CASSFDSQETQYF.

This chain connects TRBV5-1 to TRBJ1-2; TRBD1 is a possible D gene (5 bases). The length of the CDR3 is 16 residues. Trimming removed 4 bases at V and 0 bases at J, with 16 bases between. Germline-derived CDR1 and CDR2 are SGHRS and YFSETQ. The CDR3, as DNA: TGCGCCAGCAGCCCGGCCGGTGGGGGGGCTAACTATGGCTACACCTTC. As protein: CASSPAGGGANYGYTF. Using reference TRBV5-1 and TRBJ1-2 for the parts outside the CDR3, the full variable domain is KAGVTQTPRYLIKTRGQQVTLSCSPISGHRSVSWYQQTPGQGLQFLFEYFSETQRNKGNFPGRFSGRQFSNSRSEMNVSTLELGDSALYLCASSPAGGGANYGYTFGSGTRLTVV.

The J gene is TRBJ2-5, the V gene TRBV5-4; 12 nucleotides agree with TRBD2. The CDR3 contains 17 residues. Germline trimming cut 0 bases from V and 1 base from J; bases unmatched to any gene: 4. Germline loops: CDR1 SGHNT, CDR2 YYREEE (reference sequence). CDR3 in DNA: TGTGCCAGCAGCTTGGGGCTAGCGGGGGGGGTCCAAGAGACCCAGTACTTC. Translated: CASSLGLAGGVQETQYF.

The rearrangement uses TRBV24-1 and TRBJ2-1, with 7 positions matching TRBD2. Germline V gene data show CDR1 as KGHDR and CDR2 as SFDVKD. V dropped 3 bases and J dropped 5; count of bases not matched to a gene: 3. The CDR3 totals 14 residues. The CDR3 here is CATSDPGRDNEQFF. The CDR3 DNA reads as TGTGCCACCAGTGATCCAGGGAGGGACAATGAGCAGTTCTTC.

The chain uses TRBV12-2 and TRBJ2-1; TRBD1 is taken as the D call from the table, unchecked against the DNA. TRBV12-2 is flagged as a pseudogene. The CDR3 covers 16 residues. The CDR3 DNA reads TGTGCAAGTCGCCATAATGACAGGTACTCCTACAATGAGCAGTTCTTC. Protein sequence: CASRHNDRYSYNEQFF.

This chain links TRBV15 with TRBJ2-7, with 7 bases fitting TRBD1. Germline-derived CDR1 and CDR2 are LNHNV and YYDKDF (reference sequence). This CDR3 comprises 14 residues. The V segment lost 3 bases and the J segment 2 bases; nucleotides outside the gene matches: 4. The CDR3 is CATSRITGAYEQYF. The CDR3 coding sequence is TGTGCCACCAGCAGGATTACAGGGGCCTACGAGCAGTACTTC. Together with reference TRBV15 and TRBJ2-7, the CDR3 gives the full variable domain: DAMVIQNPRYQVTQFGKPVTLSCSQTLNHNVMYWYQQKSSQAPKLLFHYYDKDFNNEADTPDNFQSRRPNTSFCFLDIRSPGLGDTAMYLCATSRITGAYEQYFGPGTRLTVT.

As for this clone: Sequence at one end of the junction differs from germline and may be a read error. The chain has TRBV5-1 and TRBJ2-1; D perhaps matches TRBD1 (6 bases). This CDR3 contains 15 residues. CDR1 and CDR2 (germline): SGHRS, YFSETQ. The CDR3 loop reads CTSRSPGQGNPEQFF. In DNA, the CDR3 is TGCACCAGCAGGTCCCCGGGACAAGGGAACCCTGAGCAGTTCTTC. Combining the CDR3 with reference TRBV5-1 and TRBJ2-1 gives the whole variable domain KAGVTQTPRYLIKTRGQQVTLSCSPISGHRSVSWYQQTPGQGLQFLFEYFSETQRNKGNFPGRFSGRQFSNSRSEMNVSTLELGDSALYLCTSRSPGQGNPEQFFGPGTRLTVL.

The sample holds one count of this clone. In DNA form, the CDR3 reads TGTGCCAGTACGTTCTCGGGGAATAGCAATCAGCCCCAGCATTTT. This encodes CASTFSGNSNQPQHF. The chain uses TRBV19 and TRBJ1-5; unclear D gene. In germline, CDR1 is LNHDA, CDR2 SQIVND (reference sequence). V lost 7 bases to trimming and J lost 0 bases, with 13 bases between them. The CDR3 loop spans 15 amino acids.

CDR3: CASSRYTTSTDTQYF. Written as DNA, the CDR3 is TGTGCCAGCAGTCGATACACAACTAGCACAGATACGCAGTATTTT. This chain connects TRBV6-6 to TRBJ2-3, with D hard to call. This CDR3 has 15 residues. Germline V lookup: CDR1 MNHNY, CDR2 SVGAGI (reference sequence). Trimming took off 5 bases at V and 0 bases at J, with 12 bases between the two ends.

V usage is TRBV19 and J usage is TRBJ1-1; possibly TRBD1 for D (5 bases). Germline assignment: CDR1 LNHDA and CDR2 SQIVND (reference sequence). V was pared by 1 base and J by 1 base, with 10 bases between. The CDR3 loop spans 15 amino acids. In DNA, the CDR3 is TGTGCCAGTAGTATAGTCCCCGGACAGAACACTGAAGCTTTCTTT. This translates into CASSIVPGQNTEAFF.

The V gene is TRBV30, the J gene TRBJ1-4, with D uncertain. Trimming stripped 0 bases from V and 7 bases from J, with 9 bases between. This CDR3 spans 13 amino acids. Germline V gives CDR1 GTSNPN, CDR2 SVGIG (reference sequence). The CDR3 region is CAWSVGVGEKLFF. The CDR3, as DNA: TGTGCCTGGAGTGTTGGCGTCGGTGAAAAACTGTTTTTT.

The rearrangement links TRBV29-1 to TRBJ2-1, with TRBD2 matching 8 bases. CDR3 length equals 14 residues. V dropped 3 bases and J dropped 3; count of bases not matched to a gene: 4. Germline assignment: CDR1 SQVTM and CDR2 ANQGSEA. The CDR3 loop reads CSVDASGLYNEQFF. In DNA form, the CDR3 reads TGCAGCGTTGATGCTAGCGGGCTCTACAATGAGCAGTTCTTC.

V gene TRBV3-1 (or the pseudogene TRBV3-2) combines with J gene TRBJ2-3, with no clear D. This CDR3 has 16 residues. Germline CDR1 is LGHDT and CDR2 is YNNKEL (reference sequence). V lost 4 bases and J 6 bases, leaving 20 bases between the germline ends. The CDR3 sequence: CASSLFRDAGVDTQYF. The CDR3 DNA sequence: TGTGCCAGCAGCCTCTTCCGAGACGCTGGCGTGGATACGCAGTATTTT.

This sequence joins TRBV7-3 and TRBJ1-1; D gene uncertain. The CDR3 runs 13 residues. The V gene lost 5 bases and the J gene lost 1 base, with 8 bases spanning the gap. Germline lookup yields CDR1 SGHTA and CDR2 FQGTGA. CDR3 in DNA: TGTGCCAGCAGCAGCCAGAGGAACACTGAAGCTTTCTTT. Protein product: CASSSQRNTEAFF.

The rearrangement uses TRBV7-6 and TRBJ2-1; 7 nucleotides agree with TRBD2. CDR1 is SGHVS, CDR2 FNYEAQ, per germline. The CDR3 runs to 15 residues. Unmatched junction bases numbered 5, after V lost 1 base and J lost 5 bases. The CDR3, as DNA: TGTGCCAGCAGCTTAGTGGGGGGGAAAAACAATGAGCAGTTCTTC. It encodes CASSLVGGKNNEQFF.

The chain couples TRBV6-5 to TRBJ1-2, with 8 bases that match TRBD1. The CDR3 is 14 amino acids. Trimming cost V 6 bases and J 6 bases; bases outside gene matches: 9. Per germline, CDR1 MNHEY and CDR2 SVGAGI. The CDR3 spells CASRPTMTGDGYTF. CDR3 DNA sequence: TGTGCCAGCAGGCCTACCATGACAGGGGATGGCTACACCTTC.